This record looks at one T cell receptor (beta chain) sequence and its context. Authors' processing steps: Reference gene primer amplification gave estimated nucleated cell counts. The repertoire was sequenced with immunoSEQ multiplex PCR; TCRdb's copy has only in-frame clones and lacks some. The V and J calls and clone size are taken from that table; D and trimming were inferred from the DNA. The sample lists 100,000 or so clones, 85% occurring once. This sample stems from a study of blood T cell repertoires in COVID-19. Study at large: From the United States, Italy and Spain came samples of acute and convalescent COVID-19.

V shed 6 bases and J shed 5 bases, with 11 bases lying between them. Per germline, CDR1 DFQATT and CDR2 SNEGSKA (reference sequence). The CDR3 contains 11 residues. The rearrangement links TRBV20-1 to TRBJ2-7; possibly TRBD2 for D (7 bases). The sequencing sample was made of peripheral blood. This TCR derives from a man over 45 with acute or convalescent COVID-19. CDR3 in amino acids: CSARGGDEQYF. CDR3 coding DNA: TGCAGTGCCCGAGGGGGGGACGAGCAGTACTTC.